The clone carrying this T cell receptor beta chain was counted a single time. The antigen is not known. This sample is drawn from a study of cytomegalovirus exposure and HLA in healthy donors. Study as a whole: It was reported in a later analysis that the 90 to 150 validation repertoires used the same platform as the 666 first-cohort repertoires. Whole-study findings and limits: The study put 150 or so TCR beta chains on its list as cytomegalovirus-associated.

The data were produced by immunoSEQ multiplex PCR, yet TCRdb's version contains in-frame clones alone and is incomplete. The sample shows under 95,000 clones, roughly 93% of them seen only once. With 5 bases clipped from V and 9 bases from J, the junction kept 13 bases outside the gene matches. CDR1 and CDR2 (germline): LNHDA, SQIVND (reference sequence). The CDR3 is 14 amino acids. The sequence was collected from a man under 40 in good health and CMV-seronegative. The V and J genes are TRBV19 and TRBJ2-7, with 7 nucleotides matching TRBD1. Sequencing was done on a sample of PBMCs. The CDR3 nucleotides are TGTGCCAGTAGTCTTGGGACAGACGGTTTCGGGCAGTACTTC. Amino acids: CASSLGTDGFGQYF.